This T cell receptor beta chain was sequenced during a study of T cell repertoires in cytomegalovirus infection. Study overall: CMV epitopes, recently identified HLA-C-restricted and well-studied HLA-B-restricted, were used. A matching HLA type, together with CMV infection, was signaled by public TCR beta signatures.

Findings and limits, study-wide: HLA-C-restricted CMV clonotypes gave the most frequent clonotype in two of eight donors. Carriers of CMV and the relevant HLA type were discriminated by public TCR beta frequency.

For this clonotype: Its antigen remains unidentified.

The CDR3 is made up of 15 amino acids. Trimming removed 3 bases at V and 5 bases at J, with 15 bases between. MiXCR was run by TCRdb on the reads, yielding one entry per CDR3 protein. This sample has approximately 600,000 distinct CDR3 sequences, with approximately 40% found just once. The rearrangement uses TRBV12-3 or TRBV12-4 and TRBJ2-3; D call uncertain. Sequencing used cultured PBMCs, obtained from culture after CMV antigen stimulation. This receptor was identified in a human donor in good health (CMV status not recorded). Some clones in this sample may be carry-over from other donors' samples. The CDR3 region is CASSFGLASQDTQYF. CDR3 bases: TGTGCCAGCAGTTTTGGGTTGGCTAGTCAAGATACGCAGTATTTT.